This T cell receptor beta chain was obtained from a study of response to subunit inactivated influenza vaccine. Notes on the study in general: Each seasonal influenza vaccination recruits few new T cells, the authors suggested.

A single record per CDR3 protein comes from TCRdb applying MiXCR to the RT-PCR reads. The sample shows under 800,000 distinct CDR3 sequences, approximately 15% of them seen only once. Trimming took off 4 bases at V and 5 bases at J, with 18 bases between the two ends. Germline CDR1 SGHRS, CDR2 YFSETQ. This CDR3 contains 15 residues. This clonotype has ten or more counts. Its antigen is as yet unknown. The chain is built from TRBV5-1 and TRBJ1-2, with D possibly being TRBD1 (6 bases). This material consisted of PBMCs from blood, taken around 14 days before vaccination. The clonotype originates from a man over 45 who received an inactivated influenza vaccine. The CDR3 sequence: CASSPTGGTPYGYTF. CDR3 coding DNA: TGCGCCAGCAGCCCGACGGGGGGGACACCGTATGGCTACACCTTC.